The rows below give T cell receptor beta chains drawn from one sample of a study of CD8 T cells in ankylosing spondylitis. TCRdb ran MiXCR on the 5' RACE reads and lists one entry per CDR3 protein. Of 150,000 to 200,000 distinct CDR3 sequences in the sample, approximately 9% were seen once. Source material: blood, either unsorted or a sorted T cell fraction (not recorded which). These receptor sequences come from a female donor with ankylosing spondylitis or in good health (not recorded which). The CDR3 runs from the conserved cysteine through the conserved F or W. Each record gives: V gene, J gene, clone size, D gene, CDR3 DNA, CDR3 protein. The D gene is left open where the match is weak. Clone size is shown for a subset of rows, as once, few, many or a class of expanded clone.

>TRBV12-5|TRBJ2-2|many|TRBD2
TGTGCTAGTGGTTTGGACTTAGCTCTAGCGGGTAGCACCGGGGAGCTGTTTTTT
CASGLDLALAGSTGELFF
>TRBV27|TRBJ2-7|few|TRBD1
TGTGCCAGCAGTCCGGGACAGGGGGCAGGTGAGCAGTACTTC
CASSPGQGAGEQYF
>TRBV6-5|TRBJ2-7|many|TRBD2
TGTGCCAGCAGTTACGTTTCTAGCGGCTACGAGCAGTACTTC
CASSYVSSGYEQYF
>TRBV7-8|TRBJ2-1|few|.
TGTGCCAGCAGCCCGATAGCGGCCAGCTCCTACAATGAGCAGTTCTTC
CASSPIAASSYNEQFF
>TRBV6-2/TRBV6-3|TRBJ2-4|.|TRBD1
TGTGCCAGCAGTCCCCCGGACAGGGAGTTTTCGGGTTCGGCCAAAAACATTCAGTACTTC
CASSPPDREFSGSAKNIQYF
>TRBV9|TRBJ2-2|few|TRBD1
TGTGCCAGCAGCACCGGGACAGGGGGCAGAGGGGAGCTGTTTTTT
CASSTGTGGRGELFF
>TRBV7-9|TRBJ2-3|.|.
TGTGCCAGCAGCCGACTCAGCGGGAGCACAGATACGCAGTATTTT
CASSRLSGSTDTQYF
>TRBV7-9|TRBJ2-1|many|TRBD2
TGTGCCAGCGGTCGGGCTAGCGGGAACAATGAGCAGTTCTTC
CASGRASGNNEQFF
>TRBV20-1|TRBJ2-1|.|TRBD2
TGCAGTGCTAGAGGTCGACAAGAGGGGCTAGCGGTATACAATGAGCAGTTCTTC
CSARGRQEGLAVYNEQFF
>TRBV18|TRBJ2-2|.|TRBD2
TGTGCCAGCTCCCACGGGAGGGCCACGACCGGGGAGCTGTTTTTT
CASSHGRATTGELFF
>TRBV20-1|TRBJ2-7|.|.
TGCAGTGCCAATAACCGGGACCACTACGAGCAGTACTTC
CSANNRDHYEQYF
>TRBV5-4|TRBJ2-1|few|.
TGTGCCAGCAGCTTGGCCGATCAGTCCGGTGAGCAGTTCTTC
CASSLADQSGEQFF
>TRBV2|TRBJ2-7|.|TRBD1
TGTGCCAGCAGTAGACAGGGGTATTCCTACGAGCAGTACTTC
CASSRQGYSYEQYF
>TRBV7-9|TRBJ2-7|many|.
TGTGCCAGCAGCTCAAGAATCTACGAGCAGTACTTC
CASSSRIYEQYF